One TCR beta chain is described in this entry. This sample was taken from a study of shared clonotypes between healthy human individuals. The protocol was immunoSEQ multiplex PCR, while the TCRdb copy is restricted to in-frame clones and leaves out a portion. The repertoire includes roughly 2 million clones, 90% to 96% of them detected once, and roughly 0.13% sits in the top ten. Germline V lookup: CDR1 SQVTM, CDR2 ANQGSEA. Trimming cost V 6 bases and J 5 bases, with 7 bases left between them. This CDR3 is 10 amino acids long. The sample taken for sequencing was naive CD4+ T cells sorted from blood. The subset is: CD45RA+ positively selected. The V call is TRBV29-1, the J call TRBJ1-1; D is unresolved. The source of this sequence is a man younger than 35 in good health. For the CDR3, the DNA is TGCAGCGTGCATGGAACTGAAGCTTTCTTT. Its protein product is CSVHGTEAFF.